The sequence of this T cell receptor (beta chain) was determined in a study of beta chain features in type 1 diabetes. Per germline, CDR1 SSHAT and CDR2 FNYEAQ (reference sequence). This CDR3 region has 14 residues. Study-level results: Any PCR bias toward short templates would affect both groups alike. Because the template was cDNA, high-expressing cells might be over-represented. Moderate but significant shortening of TCRB CDR3s was recorded in all four CD4+ subsets from Type 1 diabetes patients.

With regard to this clone: What it recognizes is unknown. The junction shows a germline mismatch at one end, possibly a read error.

The isolated RNA, all of it, was reverse transcribed, so expressed TCRB transcripts were what got sequenced. TCRdb's table, derived via immunoSEQ multiplex PCR, lists solely in-frame clones and lacks some. This sample has about 700,000 clones, with around an eighth found just once. A heparinised blood draw that averaged roughly 100 mL was obtained once from each donor. CD4+ naive, central memory, regulatory and stem cell-like memory subsets were isolated by sorting on CD45RO/CCR7/CD25/CD127/CD95/CD27. The sample was naive CD4+ T cells from blood. The TCR was taken from a young man with type 1 diabetes. The V gene is TRBV7-7, the J gene TRBJ2-5, with TRBD2 matching 8 bases. The CDR3 sequence is CASSAGGPQETQYF. DNA for the CDR3: TGTGCTAGCAGCGCGGGGGGACCACAAGAGACCCAGTACTTC. Drawing the rest from reference TRBV7-7 and TRBJ2-5, the complete variable domain is GAGVSQSPRYKVTKRGQDVTLRCDPISSHATLYWYQQALGQGPEFLTYFNYEAQPDKSGLPSDRFSAERPEGSISTLTIQRTEQRDSAMYRCASSAGGPQETQYFGPGTRLLVL.